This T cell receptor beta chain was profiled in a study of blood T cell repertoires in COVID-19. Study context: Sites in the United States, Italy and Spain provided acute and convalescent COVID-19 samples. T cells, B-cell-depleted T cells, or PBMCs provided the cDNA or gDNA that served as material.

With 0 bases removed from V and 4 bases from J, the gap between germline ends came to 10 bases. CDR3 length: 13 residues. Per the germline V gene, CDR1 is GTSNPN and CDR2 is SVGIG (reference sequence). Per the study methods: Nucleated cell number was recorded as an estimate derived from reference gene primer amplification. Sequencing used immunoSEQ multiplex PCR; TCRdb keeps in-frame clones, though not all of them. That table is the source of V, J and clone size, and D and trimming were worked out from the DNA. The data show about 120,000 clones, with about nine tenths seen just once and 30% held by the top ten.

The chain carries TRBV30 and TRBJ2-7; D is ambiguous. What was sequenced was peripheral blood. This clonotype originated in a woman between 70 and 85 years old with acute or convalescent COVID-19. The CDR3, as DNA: TGTGCCTGGAGTGTATCAGGAATTTACGAGCAGTACTTC. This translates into CAWSVSGIYEQYF.